The 5 T cell receptor beta chains in this list originate from one sample, sequenced in a study of OX40 agonist ivuxolimab in advanced cancers. Sequencing was performed with immunoSEQ multiplex PCR; in TCRdb, only in-frame clones are kept and a portion is missing. The repertoire holds about 64,000 clones, with 80% to 85% as singletons. The sample consisted of CD4+ or CD8+ T cells sorted from blood, taken in a trial of the OX40 agonist ivuxolimab. All receptors come from an adult with an advanced solid tumor such as melanoma, head and neck, liver or kidney cancer.

V usage is TRBV6-5 and J usage is TRBJ2-7; the match to TRBD1 covers 7 bases. V was clipped by 4 bases and J by 3 bases; unmatched bases: 9. Looked up from germline, CDR1 is MNHEY and CDR2 is SVGAGI. The CDR3 covers 15 residues. CDR3 in amino acids: CASSSQGQAVYEQYF. The DNA for the CDR3 is TGTGCCAGCAGTTCTCAAGGACAGGCCGTCTACGAGCAGTACTTC.

This clone was observed a handful of times. The chain is built from TRBV6-1 and TRBJ2-1; 7 bases are shared with TRBD2. The CDR3 is 12 amino acids. V shed 8 bases, J shed 7 bases, and the junction held 5 bases outside the gene matches. Germline CDR1 is MNHNS and CDR2 is SASEGT. The CDR3 is CASRTSGNEQFF. CDR3 DNA: TGTGCCAGCCGGACTAGTGGGAATGAGCAGTTCTTC.

Written as DNA, the CDR3 is TGTGCCAGCGGACCCCGGGGACAGGGAAAAATCACCTTC. Residues: CASGPRGQGKITF. This chain uses TRBV7-3 with TRBJ1-2, with 9 nucleotides matching TRBD1. The J segment lost 13 bases and the V segment lost 8 bases, leaving 14 bases of the junction unmatched. CDR1 and CDR2 (germline): SGHTA, FQGTGA. This CDR3 is built from 13 residues.

V and J are TRBV19 and TRBJ1-2; 8 bases match TRBD1. Germline V gives CDR1 LNHDA, CDR2 SQIVND (reference sequence). The J segment lost 6 bases and the V segment lost 6 bases, leaving 9 bases of the junction unmatched. The CDR3 loop spans 14 amino acids. The CDR3 here is CASSDRGSGHGYTF. The DNA for the CDR3 is TGTGCCAGTAGCGACAGGGGATCGGGGCATGGCTACACCTTC.

The chain recombines TRBV27 with TRBJ1-5; TRBD1 might be the D (5 bases). V was clipped by 4 bases and J by 6 bases, with 13 bases between them. This CDR3 region has 14 residues. The germline V gene has CDR1 MNHEY and CDR2 SMNVEV (reference sequence). As DNA, the CDR3 is TGTGCCAGCAGTTCTTTGGGGACGGGTCAGCCCCAGCATTTT. Translated: CASSSLGTGQPQHF.